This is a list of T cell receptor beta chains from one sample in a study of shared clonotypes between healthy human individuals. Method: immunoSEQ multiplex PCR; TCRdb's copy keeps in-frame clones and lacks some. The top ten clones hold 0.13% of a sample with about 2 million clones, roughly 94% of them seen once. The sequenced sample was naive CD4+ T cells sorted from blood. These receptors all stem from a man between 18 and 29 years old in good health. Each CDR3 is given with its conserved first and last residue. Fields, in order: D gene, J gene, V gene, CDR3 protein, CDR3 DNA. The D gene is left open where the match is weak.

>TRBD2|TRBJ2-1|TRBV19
CASSIDGTSGIGSYNEQFF
TGTGCCAGTAGTATAGATGGGACTAGCGGGATAGGGTCCTACAATGAGCAGTTCTTC
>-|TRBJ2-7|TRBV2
CASSEGRAVYYEQYF
TGTGCCAGCAGTGAGGGTAGGGCGGTATACTACGAGCAGTACTTC
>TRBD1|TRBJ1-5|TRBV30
CAWSARGQGNQPQHF
TGTGCCTGGAGTGCGAGGGGGCAGGGCAATCAGCCCCAGCATTTT
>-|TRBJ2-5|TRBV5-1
CASSLARGVQETQYF
TGCGCCAGCAGCTTGGCCCGGGGCGTCCAAGAGACCCAGTACTTC
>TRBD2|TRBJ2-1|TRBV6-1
CASSTLAGEGNEQFF
TGTGCCAGCAGTACGCTAGCGGGAGAGGGCAATGAGCAGTTCTTC
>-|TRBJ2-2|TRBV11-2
CASSPYTGELFF
TGTGCCAGCAGCCCCTACACCGGGGAGCTGTTTTTT
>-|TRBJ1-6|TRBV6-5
CASSARGENSPLHF
TGTGCCAGCAGCGCGAGGGGGGAAAATTCACCCCTCCACTTT
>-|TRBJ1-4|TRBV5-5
CAPNEKLFF
TGTGCCCCAAATGAAAAACTGTTTTTT
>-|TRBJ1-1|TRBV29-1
CSVEEWGNTEAFF
TGCAGCGTTGAAGAATGGGGGAACACTGAAGCTTTCTTT
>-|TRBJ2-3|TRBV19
CASSNPPWRSTDTQYF
TGTGCCAGTAGTAACCCCCCATGGCGGAGCACAGATACGCAGTATTTT
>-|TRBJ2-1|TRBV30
CAWSVSQNGLGQFF
TGTGCCTGGAGTGTATCACAGAATGGGCTTGGGCAGTTCTTC
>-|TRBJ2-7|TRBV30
CAWSSPLEQYF
TGTGCCTGGAGTAGCCCCTTGGAGCAGTACTTC